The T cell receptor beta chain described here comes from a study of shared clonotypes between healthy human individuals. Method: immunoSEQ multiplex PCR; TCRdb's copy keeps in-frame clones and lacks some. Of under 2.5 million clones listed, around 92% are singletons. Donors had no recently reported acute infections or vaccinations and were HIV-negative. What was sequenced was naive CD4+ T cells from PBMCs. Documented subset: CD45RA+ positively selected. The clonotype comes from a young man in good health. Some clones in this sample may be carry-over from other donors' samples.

CDR3 residues: CASSPGGDTQYF. The DNA for the CDR3 is TGTGCCAGCAGTCCAGGGGGAGATACGCAGTATTTT. The chain recombines TRBV6-6 with TRBJ2-3; 7 bases line up with TRBD1. After removal of 5 bases from V and 5 bases from J, the junction contained 1 base not matched to a gene. The CDR3 is 12 residues long. CDR1 MNHNY and CDR2 SVGAGI come from the germline V gene (reference sequence).